This is a list of T cell receptor beta chains from one sample in a study of T-cell memory formation after mild COVID-19. TCRdb independently ran MiXCR on the 5' RACE reads; one entry per CDR3 protein. Counted here are roughly 150,000 distinct CDR3 sequences, approximately 13% occurring once; the ten biggest clones make up 3% to 4%. The material sequenced was PBMCs or a T cell subset sorted from them (not recorded which). Receptor source: a man younger than 30 who had mild COVID-19 (a few samples of this study predate the infection). Cell type and time point are not known. Both conserved end residues are part of each CDR3. A D gene is named only where the DNA matches it firmly. Rows give clone size only sometimes, using once, few, many, or a class for an expanded clone.

clone size	D gene	J gene	V gene	CDR3 DNA	CDR3 protein
many	TRBD1	TRBJ2-5	TRBV7-7	TGTGCTAGCAGCTCCAGACAGGGGGCAGGGGAGACCCAGTACTTC	CASSSRQGAGETQYF
.	.	TRBJ2-4	TRBV18	TGTGCCAGCTCACCACCTTCCCCAGACTTGAAAAACATTCAGTACTTC	CASSPPSPDLKNIQYF
.	.	TRBJ2-3	TRBV6-5	TGTGCCAGCAGTTACCGGTCCGTTGGAGATACGCAGTATTTT	CASSYRSVGDTQYF
few	TRBD2	TRBJ2-3	TRBV7-9	TGTGCCAGCAGCTTGGAACTAGCGGGGTTCACAGATACGCAGTATTTT	CASSLELAGFTDTQYF
.	.	TRBJ1-2	TRBV11-1	TGTGCCAGCAGCATATCGGACAGTCCGGCTGGCTACACCTTC	CASSISDSPAGYTF
.	TRBD2	TRBJ2-1	TRBV4-2	TGTGCCAGCAGCCACGCTAGGACTAGCGGGGACTACAATGAGCAGTTCTTC	CASSHARTSGDYNEQFF
many	TRBD2	TRBJ2-7	TRBV20-1	TGCAGTGCCCGACCTGGGGGGGCCTACGAGCAGTACTTC	CSARPGGAYEQYF
.	.	TRBJ1-4	TRBV4-2	TGTGCCAGCAGCCAAGCCCCGGGGAGAGGCGATGAAAAACTGTTTTTT	CASSQAPGRGDEKLFF
many	.	TRBJ2-5	TRBV11-2	TGTGCCAGCAGCCCAGGGCCTTCCCAGTACTTC	CASSPGPSQYF
few	TRBD1	TRBJ1-3	TRBV7-2	TGTGCCAGCAGCTCGCAGGGGGCCCGGTCCAACACCATATATTTT	CASSSQGARSNTIYF
few	TRBD2	TRBJ2-3	TRBV5-1	TGCGCCAGCAGCCTTGGACTAGCGGGGACCACAGATACGCAGTATTTT	CASSLGLAGTTDTQYF
.	.	TRBJ2-1	TRBV10-3	TGTGCCACCCACGGGGTTTGGGGATCCTACAATGAGCAGTTCTTC	CATHGVWGSYNEQFF
.	.	TRBJ1-6	TRBV9	TGTGCCAGCAGCGCCCGCCCCTGGCCGCTTAATTCACCCCTCCACTTT	CASSARPWPLNSPLHF
.	.	TRBJ1-5	TRBV7-2	TGTGCCAGCAGCTCCCAGTTTCATAGCAATCAGCCCCAGCATTTT	CASSSQFHSNQPQHF
few	.	TRBJ1-1	TRBV6-5	TGTGCCAGCTCATACTCGTGGCAGGGAGCTGAAGCTTTCTTT	CASSYSWQGAEAFF
.	.	TRBJ2-3	TRBV7-9	TGTGCCAGCAGCTTAGATTACCGACCGGGAGATACGCAGTATTTT	CASSLDYRPGDTQYF
.	.	TRBJ2-1	TRBV11-2	TGTGCCAGCAGCCTCCTCCGCCTTCGGGACCCAATCGTCCATGAGCAGTTCTTC	CASSLLRLRDPIVHEQFF